A selection of T cell receptor beta chains follows, all from one sample in a study of blood T cell repertoires in COVID-19. Sequencing used immunoSEQ multiplex PCR; TCRdb keeps in-frame clones, though not all of them. Here the sample spans about 210,000 clones, approximately 85% being singletons. The source material was peripheral blood. Source of these receptors: a woman in her 70s with COVID-19, enrolled during active disease. The CDR3 runs from the conserved cysteine through the conserved F or W. The D gene is left open where the match is weak. Only some rows state a clone size, as once, few, many or a class for expanded clones.

J gene | clone size | V gene | D gene | CDR3 protein | CDR3 DNA
TRBJ2-5 | - | TRBV30 | TRBD2 | CAWSVPPGLAGGFKETQYF | TGTGCCTGGAGTGTCCCCCCAGGACTAGCGGGAGGGTTTAAAGAGACCCAGTACTTC
TRBJ2-3 | - | TRBV5-4 | - | CASSLGRGSTDTQYF | TGTGCCAGCAGCTTGGGACGGGGTAGCACAGATACGCAGTATTTT
TRBJ1-2 | - | TRBV9 | - | CASSENRLSSEVLYTF | TGTGCCAGCAGCGAAAACCGGCTGTCCTCAGAGGTTTTGTACACCTTC
TRBJ2-5 | - | TRBV5-1 | TRBD1 | CASSSENRGLETQYF | TGCGCCAGCAGCTCGGAGAACAGGGGGCTAGAGACCCAGTACTTC
TRBJ1-1 | - | TRBV5-6 | - | CASSLGLTNTEAFF | TGTGCCAGCAGCTTGGGACTGACGAACACTGAAGCTTTCTTT
TRBJ2-7 | - | TRBV5-6 | - | CASSPMTWAEQYF | TGTGCCAGCAGCCCAATGACCTGGGCCGAGCAGTACTTC
TRBJ2-7 | once | TRBV5-1 | - | CASSLDSTSGYEQYF | TGCGCCAGCAGCTTGGACTCTACCTCGGGGTACGAGCAGTACTTC
TRBJ1-2 | once | TRBV6-6 | TRBD1 | CASSPPGQGGGYTF | TGTGCCAGCAGTCCCCCGGGACAGGGGGGTGGCTACACCTTC
TRBJ2-1 | - | TRBV5-5 | TRBD1 | CASSPGTAAWEQFF | TGTGCCAGCAGCCCGGGGACAGCGGCATGGGAGCAGTTCTTC
TRBJ1-5 | - | TRBV24-1 | TRBD1 | CATSQTGQGWPQHF | TGTGCCACCAGTCAAACGGGACAGGGTTGGCCCCAGCATTTT
TRBJ2-7 | few | TRBV5-4 | TRBD2 | CASSLEASGKTDEQYF | TGTGCCAGCAGCTTGGAGGCTAGCGGGAAAACAGACGAGCAGTACTTC
TRBJ1-2 | few | TRBV29-1 | - | CSVEPGTRGGYTF | TGCAGCGTTGAACCGGGGACCCGGGGGGGCTACACCTTC
TRBJ2-1 | - | TRBV19 | TRBD2 | CATAGMTSGRGEEQFF | TGTGCCACCGCCGGGATGACTAGCGGGAGAGGGGAGGAGCAGTTCTTC
TRBJ1-2 | - | TRBV5-4 | - | CASSLGSTVGYTF | TGTGCCAGCAGCTTGGGGAGTACTGTTGGCTACACCTTC
TRBJ1-4 | - | TRBV21-1 | - | CASSRDRGRNEKLFF | TGTGCCAGCAGCCGAGACAGGGGACGGAATGAAAAACTGTTTTTT
TRBJ1-1 | - | TRBV12-5 | TRBD1 | CASGSLGQEYTEAFF | TGTGCTAGTGGTTCACTGGGACAGGAGTACACTGAAGCTTTCTTT
TRBJ2-5 | few | TRBV2 | TRBD2 | CASSPGTSPSLGTQYF | TGTGCCAGCAGCCCAGGGACTAGCCCTTCCTTGGGGACCCAGTACTTC
TRBJ2-3 | - | TRBV6-4 | TRBD2 | CASSTGGAMTDTQYF | TGTGCCAGCAGTACGGGGGGGGCGATGACAGATACGCAGTATTTT
TRBJ2-1 | - | TRBV28 | TRBD1 | CASSSTGTGLNNEQFF | TGTGCCAGCAGTAGTACCGGGACAGGGCTAAACAATGAGCAGTTCTTC
TRBJ2-1 | - | TRBV20-1 | - | CSASRLNNEQFF | TGCAGTGCTAGTAGACTAAACAATGAGCAGTTCTTC
TRBJ2-6 | - | TRBV7-2 | - | CASSLRLGRANVLTF | TGTGCCAGCAGCTTAAGATTGGGGCGGGCCAACGTCCTGACTTTC
TRBJ2-7 | once | TRBV7-3 | TRBD2 | CASSLLAGGPHEQYF | TGTGCCAGCAGCTTACTAGCGGGAGGGCCCCACGAGCAGTACTTC
TRBJ2-3 | - | TRBV5-1 | - | CASSPDTSTDTQYF | TGCGCCAGCAGCCCCGACACTAGCACAGATACGCAGTATTTT
TRBJ1-1 | - | TRBV29-1 | - | CSVEAQRSLGGEAFF | TGCAGCGTTGAGGCCCAGAGGTCCCTTGGCGGGGAAGCTTTCTTT
TRBJ2-5 | - | TRBV24-1 | - | CATSHGGQETQYF | TGTGCCACCAGTCACGGGGGCCAAGAGACCCAGTACTTC
TRBJ1-6 | - | TRBV3-1/TRBV3-2 | TRBD1 | CASSQIGQGDSPLHF | TGTGCCAGCAGCCAGATAGGACAGGGTGATTCACCCCTCCACTTT
TRBJ1-2 | - | TRBV5-5 | TRBD1 | CASSPRDRGGLGYTF | TGTGCCAGCAGCCCCCGGGACAGGGGAGGCCTTGGCTACACCTTC
TRBJ2-7 | - | TRBV29-1 | TRBD2 | CSVALLGTIDEQYF | TGCAGCGTTGCTCTTCTCGGGACTATCGACGAGCAGTACTTC
TRBJ2-5 | - | TRBV6-2/TRBV6-3 | - | CASSPLRVQETQYF | TGTGCCAGCAGCCCCCTGAGGGTCCAAGAGACCCAGTACTTC
TRBJ1-1 | - | TRBV4-3 | TRBD1 | CASSTGQGAEAFF | TGCGCCAGCAGCACCGGACAGGGGGCTGAAGCTTTCTTT
TRBJ1-5 | - | TRBV5-4 | - | CATQGSPYSNQPQHF | TGTGCCACCCAGGGGAGTCCCTATAGCAATCAGCCCCAGCATTTT
TRBJ2-2 | - | TRBV15 | - | CATSRALENTGELFF | TGTGCCACCAGCAGAGCACTAGAGAACACCGGGGAGCTGTTTTTT
TRBJ1-2 | - | TRBV19 | - | CASSMALGGYTF | TGTGCCAGTAGTATGGCCCTCGGGGGCTACACCTTC
TRBJ1-2 | - | TRBV9 | TRBD1 | CASSVEHGQGATYGYTF | TGTGCCAGCAGCGTAGAGCATGGACAGGGGGCGACCTATGGCTACACCTTC
TRBJ1-2 | few | TRBV4-2 | TRBD1 | CASSLRAQRDREGLGYTF | TGTGCCAGCTCACTTAGGGCGCAGAGGGACAGGGAGGGGTTGGGCTACACCTTC
TRBJ2-7 | - | TRBV2 | - | CASFSGPSSYEQYF | TGTGCCAGCTTCAGCGGGCCCAGCTCCTACGAGCAGTACTTC
TRBJ2-3 | few | TRBV5-8 | - | CASNNRNTQYF | TGTGCCAGCAACAACAGGAATACGCAGTATTTT
TRBJ2-6 | - | TRBV9 | - | CASSVGAGGANVLTF | TGTGCCAGCAGCGTAGGTGCAGGTGGGGCCAACGTCCTGACTTTC
TRBJ1-1 | - | TRBV6-1 | - | CASSEIHNTEAFF | TGTGCCAGCAGTGAAATACATAACACTGAAGCTTTCTTT
TRBJ1-1 | - | TRBV7-2 | - | CASSLGVRATEAFF | TGTGCCAGCAGCTTAGGTGTCAGGGCGACTGAAGCTTTCTTT
TRBJ1-1 | - | TRBV7-9 | - | CASSPTGGNTEAFF | TGTGCCAGCAGCCCGACCGGAGGGAACACTGAAGCTTTCTTT
TRBJ2-4 | - | TRBV3-1/TRBV3-2 | - | CASSQRRDLAKNIQYF | TGTGCCAGCAGCCAAAGGAGAGACCTAGCCAAAAACATTCAGTACTTC